This T cell receptor beta chain was retrieved from a study of T cell responses to AZD1222 COVID-19 vaccine. Clones were sequenced by immunoSEQ multiplex PCR, and TCRdb holds only the in-frame ones, with some missing. The sample yields 95,000 to 100,000 clones, around 87% seen once. The study, taken as a whole, reports: After two AZD1222 doses, spike-specific TCR breadth and depth rose versus day 0. Clonal diversity was possibly underestimated, and white British individuals and females predominated among donors.

This CDR3 is 15 amino acids long. The junction had 9 bases not matched to a gene; V was cut back by 0 bases and J by 8 bases. The germline V gene encodes CDR1 LGHDT and CDR2 YNNKEL (reference sequence). With respect to this clone: The antigen remains undetermined.

Second-dose groups at about 4 or about 12 weeks were pooled. This clonotype originated in an adult who received the AZD1222 COVID-19 vaccine. The chain combines TRBV3-1 (or the pseudogene TRBV3-2) with TRBJ1-2; 7 bases fit TRBD1. Sequences were derived from peripheral blood, sampled 28 days after the second AZD1222 dose. The CDR3, as DNA: TGTGCCAGCAGCCAAGAGGAAAGGGGGCGCGTCGGCTACACCTTC. It encodes CASSQEERGRVGYTF.